The clone carrying this T cell receptor (beta chain) was detected only once. Its cognate antigen is unknown. This sample is drawn from a study of OX40 agonist ivuxolimab in advanced cancers. The study, taken as a whole, reports: Normalized T-cell clonal expansion was also low in some nonresponders.

The method was immunoSEQ multiplex PCR; TCRdb's version includes in-frame clones alone and lacks a portion of them. The repertoire holds some 35,000 clones, with about 80% as singletons. CDR1 is PRHDT and CDR2 is FYEKMQ in the germline V gene (reference sequence). This CDR3 comprises 14 residues. The sample consisted of CD4+ or CD8+ T cells sorted from blood, taken in a trial of the OX40 agonist ivuxolimab. The receptor comes from an adult with an advanced solid tumor such as melanoma, head and neck, liver or kidney cancer. The chain links TRBV13 to TRBJ2-5; the D call may be TRBD1 or TRBD2 (5 bases each). The J call may be faulty, since TRBJ2-7 better matches the DNA end. Here the CDR3 reads CASGIRDGTYEQYF. CDR3 nucleotides: TGTGCCAGTGGGATTAGGGACGGGACCTACGAGCAGTACTTC.